This T cell receptor (beta chain) came from a study of response to subunit inactivated influenza vaccine. TCRdb reprocessed the RT-PCR reads via MiXCR and lists one record per CDR3 protein. The table includes about 310,000 distinct CDR3 sequences, 21% detected once. The CDR3 sequence is 12 residues long. CDR1 is MDHEN, CDR2 SYDVKM, per germline. Trimming removed 5 bases from V and 4 bases from J, with 9 bases in between. Study-wide points: The authors proposed limited new T cell recruitment per seasonal influenza vaccination.

This clonotype occurred a few times. Its antigen is undetermined. The TCR comes from a man between 50 and 69 years old who received an inactivated influenza vaccine. This chain uses TRBV28 with TRBJ2-7; D remains ambiguous. The sample in question was PBMCs from blood, obtained less than 22 months after vaccination. Here the CDR3 DNA reads TGTGCCAGCAGTATTCTCTTTTACGAGCAGTACTTC. Translation gives CASSILFYEQYF.